This T cell receptor (beta chain) was found in a study of T-cell memory formation after mild COVID-19 (dated by TCRdb to the early 2020s). General notes on the study: TCR sequence clusters from the two donors were largely donor specific. In a couple of donors, T-cell clones that expanded and contracted after mild COVID-19 were followed by sequencing TCRalpha and TCRbeta repertoires longitudinally. Two young, previously healthy adult volunteers, one female and one male, were included in the cohort. General study outcomes and caveats: Some responding clones were detected in pre-infection memory, which suggested that pre-existing cross-reactive memory T cells had joined the SARS-CoV-2 response. Only a couple of mild cases were covered by the study, and larger cohorts that include severe cases with pre-infection samples were considered necessary. Clones contracting from day 15 to 85 had balanced CD4/CD8 phenotypes, while a second wave expanding from day 15 to 37 was biased towards CD4+. Contracting CD4+ clones appeared mostly in the CM and EM memory subsets, whereas CD8+ clones were enriched in EMRA. SARS-CoV-2 specificity of the second-wave clones peaking on day 37 was not confirmed.

Sequencing used an Illumina NovaSeq 6000. TCRalpha and TCRbeta cDNA libraries were constructed by 5'RACE with constant-segment primers, with sample barcodes and unique molecular identifiers being introduced. Trizol reagent was used to extract RNA from every sample. Libraries were amplified in two PCR steps, with a second sample barcode and Illumina TruSeq adapters added in the second step. Libraries were sequenced on an Illumina NovaSeq with 2 x 150 bp paired-end reads. The authors' pipeline ran thus. The reads were demultiplexed and collapsed into UMI-guided consensus sequences using migec v1.2.7. With mixcr v2.1.11, UMI consensuses were aligned to TRA and TRB V and J templates and assembled into clonotypes. Expanded or contracted clonotypes were those called significant by both edgeR and NoisET, with noise models trained on biological replicates. For edgeR calls, a false discovery rate-adjusted p below 0.01 and a log2 fold-change threshold of 1 were applied. PCA with hierarchical clustering of max-normalized trajectories of the 1000 most abundant clonotypes was used as exploratory dynamics analysis. The CD4 or CD8 phenotype of responding clones was assigned using the separately sequenced CD4+ and CD8+ repertoires. TCRdb trimmed public reads at Q25 via fastp, called clones via MiXCR and kept in-frame beta chains. One record per CDR3 amino acid sequence lists the most common genes and DNA. These V and J calls originate from TCRdb's pipeline instead of the authors' own analysis. The sample profile shows about 270,000 distinct CDR3 sequences; around 15% of them were found once. The ten largest clones add up to roughly 25% of the sample.

V is shortened by 2 bases, J by 4 bases, and the region joining them spans 14 bases. From the germline V gene, CDR1 is SGHAT and CDR2 is FQNNGV. There are 15 amino acids in the CDR3, from cysteine to phenylalanine inclusive. Only the CDR3 DNA is retained, 45 bases long and in frame from the first base. Ficoll-Paque density gradient centrifugation was the method used to isolate PBMCs. This clonotype has more than one count but fewer than ten. The target of this receptor is not known. Base qualities are not recorded, but no much larger clone differs from it by a single base. Sequenced: PBMCs or a T cell subset sorted from them (not recorded which). This receptor was obtained from a man aged 18 to 29 who had mild COVID-19 (a few samples of this study predate the infection). The sample titles of this study are shuffled in the database, so cell type and time point are left out; the donor was told from shared clones. Recombination joined TRBV11-2 with TRBJ2-5, and TRBD2 may be the D gene, going by 6 matching bases. The DNA reads as follows: TGTGCCAGCAGCTTACTCGGGCGGGAATCAGAGACCCAGTACTTC. Its protein is CASSLLGRESETQYF.